This T cell receptor (beta chain) was documented in a study of blood T cell repertoires in COVID-19. Study as a whole: COVID-19 samples, acute and convalescent, were from the United States, Italy and Spain. T cells, B-cell-depleted T cells, or PBMCs supplied cDNA or gDNA.

Original processing methods: Nucleated cell number was recorded as an estimate derived from reference gene primer amplification. Only in-frame clones appear in the TCRdb table, and some are missing; sequencing was by immunoSEQ multiplex PCR. The V and J calls and clone size come from that table; D and trimming were worked out from the DNA. This sample yields 150,000 to 200,000 clones, of which about 83% are seen a single time; about 1.5% belongs to the top ten. Sample: peripheral blood. This clonotype was obtained from a human donor in a cohort sampled during active COVID-19.

The CDR3 here is CSVDGAYDSSGANVLTF. CDR3 in DNA: TGCAGCGTTGATGGGGCTTACGACTCCTCTGGGGCCAACGTCCTGACTTTC. The genes are TRBV29-1 and TRBJ2-6; the D gene is possibly TRBD1 (5 bases). Trimming took 3 bases from V and 0 from J, leaving 15 bases between them. The CDR3 has 17 residues. Germline V gene data show CDR1 as SQVTM and CDR2 as ANQGSEA.